This T cell receptor beta chain derives from a study of cytomegalovirus exposure and HLA in healthy donors. Comment on this clone: What it recognizes is unknown.

The PCR contained 60 Vbeta and 13 Jbeta primers. This table comes from immunoSEQ multiplex PCR, and its TCRdb copy is limited to in-frame clones, with some not included. This table lists approximately 150,000 clones. CDR3 length equals 12 residues. Germline assignment: CDR1 MNHNS and CDR2 SASEGT. Trimming removed 3 bases from V and 4 bases from J, with 6 bases in between. Study-level results: There were reportedly fewer N-insertions in an Asian-associated ancestry cluster than the approximately 600-donor mean, in a later analysis. With later analysis, a missense DCLRE1C variant became linked to TCR beta V- and J-gene trimming. Apart from CMV serostatus, no immune exposure information was available.

The source material was PBMCs. This chain uses TRBV6-1 with TRBJ1-2; no definite D call. The receptor comes from a male donor in good health and CMV-seronegative. DNA for the CDR3: TGTGCCAGCAGTGAGTCAGTCTATGGCTACACCTTC. Encoded protein: CASSESVYGYTF.